These 13 T cell receptor beta chains were sequenced from one sample in a study of blood T cell repertoires in COVID-19. Sequenced by immunoSEQ multiplex PCR; TCRdb stores in-frame clones only, minus some. The repertoire holds about 290,000 clones, with approximately 80% as singletons. Sequencing was done on a sample of peripheral blood. The receptors were sampled from a woman in her forties or fifties with active or convalescent COVID-19.

The chain is built from TRBV5-5 and TRBJ2-7; perhaps TRBD2 as D (6 bases). Per germline, CDR1 SGHKS and CDR2 YYEKEE (reference sequence). V gave up 4 bases and J gave up 2 bases, with 13 bases separating them. The CDR3 covers 14 residues. CDR3 sequence reads: CASSISGLTYEQYF. Written as DNA, the CDR3 is TGTGCCAGCAGCATATCCGGACTAACCTACGAGCAGTACTTC.

This sequence joins TRBV7-8 and TRBJ1-6, with 7 bases aligning to TRBD1. This CDR3 comprises 16 residues. Germline trimming cut 3 bases from V and 0 bases from J; bases unmatched to any gene: 2. Germline CDR1 and CDR2: SGHVS and FQNEAQ. CDR3 DNA: TGTGCCAGCAGCTTTTGGACAGGCTCCTATAATTCACCCCTCCACTTT. Protein product: CASSFWTGSYNSPLHF.

The table lists this clone with a count of one. The V call is TRBV14, the J call TRBJ1-1; TRBD1 aligns across 10 bases. CDR1 is SGHDN, CDR2 FVKESK, per germline. V shed 2 bases and J 4 bases; nucleotides not matched to a gene: 7. This CDR3 region has 16 residues. This CDR3 is CASSQLGQGPSTEAFF. CDR3 sequence (DNA): TGTGCCAGCAGCCAATTGGGACAGGGGCCGTCCACTGAAGCTTTCTTT.

The chain links TRBV7-7 to TRBJ2-2; 8 bases line up with TRBD2. J lost 7 bases, V lost 2 bases, and 12 bases had no gene match. Germline CDR1 SSHAT, CDR2 FNYEAQ (reference sequence). CDR3 length: 17 amino acids. CDR3 sequence: CASSLSSGWTNGGELFF. Written as DNA, the CDR3 is TGTGCCAGCAGCTTATCTAGCGGGTGGACCAACGGCGGGGAGCTGTTTTTT. Variable domain in full (rest from reference TRBV7-7 and TRBJ2-2): GAGVSQSPRYKVTKRGQDVTLRCDPISSHATLYWYQQALGQGPEFLTYFNYEAQPDKSGLPSDRFSAERPEGSISTLTIQRTEQRDSAMYRCASSLSSGWTNGGELFFGEGSRLTVL.

This chain links TRBV3-1 (or the pseudogene TRBV3-2) with TRBJ2-5, with a weak D call TRBD1 (5 bases). Germline assignment: CDR1 LGHDT and CDR2 YNNKEL (reference sequence). The ends were cut back, 2 bases at V and 3 bases at J, with 13 bases in the middle. CDR3 length: 15 residues. CDR3: CASSQIGHEKETQYF. CDR3 nucleotides: TGTGCCAGCAGCCAAATAGGACACGAAAAAGAGACCCAGTACTTC.

The chain links TRBV5-6 to TRBJ1-2; TRBD1 aligns across 9 bases. Losses at the gene ends were 4 bases for V and 8 bases for J; bases not matched to a gene: 12. The germline V gene encodes CDR1 SGHDT and CDR2 YYEEEE. There are 15 residues in the CDR3. The CDR3 sequence is CASSPRTGATTGYTF. The CDR3 bases are TGTGCCAGCAGCCCGAGGACAGGGGCGACTACCGGCTACACCTTC.

The chain carries TRBV7-2 and TRBJ2-7; TRBD2 might be the D (5 bases). V dropped 2 bases and J dropped 6 bases, with 17 bases sitting between them. Germline values: CDR1 SGHTA, CDR2 FQGNSA. The CDR3 is 15 amino acids. The DNA of the CDR3 is TGTGCCAGCAGCTTATTTTCGATTCGGGGTTGCGAGCAGTACTTC. Its translation is CASSLFSIRGCEQYF.

The rearrangement uses TRBV11-2 and TRBJ1-1, with unresolved D. Germline lookup yields CDR1 SGHAT and CDR2 FQNNGV. The CDR3 runs 14 residues. V lost 4 bases and J lost 1, with 10 bases in between. The chain's CDR3 is CASSSFRGNTEAFF. Written as DNA, the CDR3 is TGTGCCAGCAGCTCGTTCCGGGGGAACACTGAAGCTTTCTTT.

This clone was observed a single time. The rearrangement links TRBV18 to TRBJ1-3; TRBD1 is a possible D gene (5 bases). The CDR3 contains 15 residues. Trimming took off 2 bases at V and 4 bases at J, with 12 bases between the two ends. Germline values: CDR1 KGHSH, CDR2 LQKENI. The CDR3 coding sequence is TGTGCCAGCTCACCATTGGAGGGGCAAGGAAACACCATATATTTT. Protein: CASSPLEGQGNTIYF.

The chain couples TRBV18 to TRBJ2-7; 9 bases match TRBD2. Germline CDR1 and CDR2: KGHSH and LQKENI. The J segment lost 3 bases and the V segment lost 8 bases, leaving 5 bases of the junction unmatched. This CDR3 region has 13 residues. The CDR3 DNA reads as TGTGCCAGCCAGCGGGAGGCGGGCTACGAGCAGTACTTC. Its translation: CASQREAGYEQYF. The full variable domain, rest sourced from reference TRBV18 and TRBJ2-7, is NAGVMQNPRHLVRRRGQEARLRCSPMKGHSHVYWYRQLPEEGLKFMVYLQKENIIDESGMPKERFSAEFPKEGPSILRIQQVVRGDSAAYFCASQREAGYEQYFGPGTRLTVT.

V and J are TRBV10-2 and TRBJ2-7, with 11 bases matching TRBD2. The junction had 2 bases not matched to a gene; V was cut back by 1 base and J by 6 bases. There are 14 residues in the CDR3. Per the germline V gene, CDR1 is WSHSY and CDR2 is SAAADI. The CDR3 is CASSEFGTSGEQYF. The CDR3 region has the DNA TGCGCCAGCAGTGAGTTTGGGACTAGCGGCGAGCAGTACTTC.

Of note for this clone: A junction boundary mismatches the germline segment, possibly from a read error. V is TRBV12-3 or TRBV12-4 and J is TRBJ1-1; D might be TRBD1 (5 bases). The CDR3 covers 13 residues. This chain's CDR3 is CASSLKGNPEAFF. The CDR3 nucleotides are TGTGCCAGCAGTTTAAAGGGGAACCCTGAAGCTTTCTTT.

Concerning this clone: In the same sample, other DNA sequences code for this CDR3. CDR3 protein: CASSLRQGTDTQYF. The CDR3 DNA is TGCGCCAGCAGCTTGAGGCAGGGCACAGATACGCAGTATTTT. The chain links TRBV5-1 to TRBJ2-3, with no clear D. V was trimmed by 1 base and J by 1 base, leaving 7 bases between them. Germline V gives CDR1 SGHRS, CDR2 YFSETQ. The CDR3 consists of 14 residues.